The rows below give T cell receptor beta chains drawn from one sample of a study of CD8 T cells in Susac syndrome. TCRdb processed the immunoSEQ multiplex PCR reads anew with MiXCR; each CDR3 protein has one entry. Of 300,000 to 350,000 distinct CDR3 sequences in the sample, about 91% were seen once. The sample was CD4+ T cells from PBMCs. The receptors derive from a human donor with multiple sclerosis. CDR3s include the opening cysteine and the closing phenylalanine or tryptophan. The D gene is left open where the match is weak. Size is stated for part of the rows, as once, few or many counts, or as a class when the clone is expanded.

j_call d_call v_call clone_size cdr3_nt cdr3_aa
TRBJ2-7 . TRBV6-6 . TGTGCCAGCAGTATGGTTGCGAGCTACGAGCAGTACTTC CASSMVASYEQYF
TRBJ2-5 . TRBV18 once TGTGCCAGCTCACCTCTCGAGGCCCGATACTACCAAGAGACCCAGTACTTC CASSPLEARYYQETQYF
TRBJ2-7 . TRBV7-8 . TGTGCCAGCAGCTTGGGGCTGCAGTACTACGAGCAGTACTTC CASSLGLQYYEQYF
TRBJ1-4 . TRBV30 . TGTGCCATCCCCCGAGGCAGCCATAATGAAAAACTGTTTTTT CAIPRGSHNEKLFF
TRBJ2-1 TRBD2 TRBV2 . TGTGCCAGCAGGGGACTAGCGGGAGTCAATGAGCAGTTCTTC CASRGLAGVNEQFF
TRBJ1-4 . TRBV20-1 once TGCAGTGCCGGTATAGGACAGCCTAGAGGTGAAAAACTGTTTTTT CSAGIGQPRGEKLFF
TRBJ1-1 . TRBV6-2/TRBV6-3 . TGTGCCAGCAGGTCTGGGGGAGGCCACACTGAAGCTTTCTTT CASRSGGGHTEAFF
TRBJ1-2 . TRBV30 . TGTGCCTGGAATCCCGACCGAGACTATGGCTACACCTTC CAWNPDRDYGYTF
TRBJ2-3 . TRBV7-9 . TGTGCCAGCAGCTTAAGGCAAGGCCGCACAGATACGCAGTATTTT CASSLRQGRTDTQYF
TRBJ1-6 . TRBV19 . TGTGCCAGTACCCCGGGACTCTTCTCAACCTCCTATAATTCACCCCTCCACTTT CASTPGLFSTSYNSPLHF
TRBJ1-2 . TRBV7-9 . TGTGCCAGCAGCCCACAGCTGAACTATGGCTACACCTTC CASSPQLNYGYTF
TRBJ2-3 TRBD1 TRBV11-2 . TGTGCCAGCAACCTCGGACAGGGGGTCGCAGATACGCAGTATTTT CASNLGQGVADTQYF
TRBJ1-1 . TRBV9 . TGTGCCAGCAGCGTAGACGACCGGAAAGACACTGAAGCTTTCTTT CASSVDDRKDTEAFF
TRBJ1-1 . TRBV23-1 . TGCGCCAGCAGTCCCCGGCCCTCCCGCCCCGCTGAAGCTTTCTTT CASSPRPSRPAEAFF
TRBJ2-6 . TRBV7-2 few TGTGCCAGCAGCTTACTCCGAACTGGGGCCAACGTCCTGACTTTC CASSLLRTGANVLTF
TRBJ2-7 TRBD1 TRBV29-1 . TGCAGCGTTGGCGGGACAGGGGTCTACGAGCAGTACTTC CSVGGTGVYEQYF
TRBJ1-6 . TRBV29-1 . TGCAGCGTTGAAGAAGTTCAGGGTTCACCCCTCCACTTT CSVEEVQGSPLHF
TRBJ1-2 TRBD1 TRBV20-1 . TGCAGTGCTGGGACAGGGCGGAACTATGGCTACACCTTC CSAGTGRNYGYTF
TRBJ2-3 TRBD1 TRBV19 . TGTGCCAGTAGTATAGTAGTGGGGAGGACTTGGGACAGGCGTAGCACAGATACGCAGTATTTT CASSIVVGRTWDRRSTDTQYF
TRBJ2-1 TRBD1 TRBV29-1 . TGCAGCGTCATACTACAGGGGAATGAGCAGTTCTTC CSVILQGNEQFF
TRBJ2-4 . TRBV7-2 . TGTGCCAGCAGCCTAGCCAGGGGTCAGATTCAGTACTTC CASSLARGQIQYF
TRBJ2-7 . TRBV11-2 . TGTGCCAGCAGCCCCAGCTCCGCCTGGCGTGAGCAGTACTTC CASSPSSAWREQYF
TRBJ1-2 . TRBV5-4 . TGTGCCAGCAGCTTGTCCGGGGGGGGGATTCGGTATGGCTACACCTTC CASSLSGGGIRYGYTF
TRBJ2-1 TRBD2 TRBV6-2/TRBV6-3 . TGTGCCAGCAGCCCGCTTCGTGGGCTAGCGGGACTCAATGAGCAGTTCTTC CASSPLRGLAGLNEQFF
TRBJ2-5 . TRBV7-9 . TGTGCCAGCATGGCGCCACAAGAGACCCAGTACTTC CASMAPQETQYF
TRBJ1-1 . TRBV6-1 . TGTGCCAGCAGTACAGGACAATTCTTGAACACTGAAGCTTTCTTT CASSTGQFLNTEAFF
TRBJ2-3 TRBD2 TRBV7-7 . TGTGCTAGCAGCTTAGAGGGACTAGCGGGAGATACGCAGTATTTT CASSLEGLAGDTQYF
TRBJ1-1 TRBD1 TRBV19 . TGTGCCAGTAGACAAACCTTCGGGACAGCGCGCGTAGACACTGAAGCTTTCTTT CASRQTFGTARVDTEAFF
TRBJ1-1 TRBD1 TRBV7-9 few TGTGCCAGCAGCTTGGGGGACAGGTACACTGAAGCTTTCTTT CASSLGDRYTEAFF
TRBJ1-4 . TRBV2 . TGTGCCAGCAGTCCCGACTTGGGGCCTCGGTCTGAAAAACTGTTTTTT CASSPDLGPRSEKLFF
TRBJ2-1 . TRBV6-2/TRBV6-3 . TGTGCCAGCAAGGACCTAGACAATGAGCAGTTCTTC CASKDLDNEQFF
TRBJ2-7 TRBD1 TRBV23-1 once TGCGCCAGCAGTAATCCCCGCCCATGGACAGGGGGGAAAGTTTACGAGCAGTACTTC CASSNPRPWTGGKVYEQYF
TRBJ1-2 TRBD1 TRBV12-3/TRBV12-4 . TGTGCCAGCAGTCGTAACAGGGGGCCGTATGGCTACACCTTC CASSRNRGPYGYTF
TRBJ2-7 . TRBV6-5 . TGTGCCAGCAGTTCAAGACTTACTCCCTACGAGCAGTACTTC CASSSRLTPYEQYF
TRBJ1-4 TRBD1 TRBV3-1 . TGTGCCAGCAGCCACAGACGAGGGGGCAGAACTAATGAAAAACTGTTTTTT CASSHRRGGRTNEKLFF
TRBJ2-5 . TRBV29-1 . TGCAGCGTTGAGAGACGGCGGGGATACCAAGAGACCCAGTACTTC CSVERRRGYQETQYF
TRBJ2-7 TRBD1 TRBV6-2/TRBV6-3 . TGTGCCAGCAGTTACGGAGACGGACAGGTCCTCTACGAGCAGTACTTC CASSYGDGQVLYEQYF
TRBJ2-3 TRBD2 TRBV5-1 . TGCGCCAGCAGCTTGGCCGGGATCCGGGACTATCGCACAGATACGCAGTATTTT CASSLAGIRDYRTDTQYF
TRBJ2-3 TRBD1 TRBV6-5 . TGTGCCAGCAGACCCCCGGGACAGGGGTTTAGTACGCAGTATTTT CASRPPGQGFSTQYF
TRBJ1-2 . TRBV6-6 . TGTGCCAGCAGTTACTCGAACAGGGCTGCTGGCTACACCTTC CASSYSNRAAGYTF
TRBJ1-1 . TRBV7-2 once TGTGCCAGCAGCTTAGTAGTCAGGGACACTGAAGCTTTCTTT CASSLVVRDTEAFF
TRBJ1-5 TRBD1 TRBV7-9 . TGTGCCAGCAGCCGAGGACAGGGCGGGGGACCGAGACAGCCCCAGCATTTT CASSRGQGGGPRQPQHF